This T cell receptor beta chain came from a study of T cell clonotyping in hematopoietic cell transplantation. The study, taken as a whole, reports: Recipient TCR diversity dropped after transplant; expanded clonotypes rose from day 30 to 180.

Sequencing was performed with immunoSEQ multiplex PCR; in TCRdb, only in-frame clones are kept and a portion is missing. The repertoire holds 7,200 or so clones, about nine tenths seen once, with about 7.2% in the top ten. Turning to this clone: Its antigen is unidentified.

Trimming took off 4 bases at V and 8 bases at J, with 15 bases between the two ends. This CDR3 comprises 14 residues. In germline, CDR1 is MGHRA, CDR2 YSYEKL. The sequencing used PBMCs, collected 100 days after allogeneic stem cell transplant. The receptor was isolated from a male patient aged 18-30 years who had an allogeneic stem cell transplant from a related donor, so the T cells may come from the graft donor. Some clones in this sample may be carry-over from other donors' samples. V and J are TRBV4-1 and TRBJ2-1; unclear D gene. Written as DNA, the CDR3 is TGCGCCAGCAGCCCCGCCATGTACGACGATGAGCAGTTCTTC. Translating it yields CASSPAMYDDEQFF.